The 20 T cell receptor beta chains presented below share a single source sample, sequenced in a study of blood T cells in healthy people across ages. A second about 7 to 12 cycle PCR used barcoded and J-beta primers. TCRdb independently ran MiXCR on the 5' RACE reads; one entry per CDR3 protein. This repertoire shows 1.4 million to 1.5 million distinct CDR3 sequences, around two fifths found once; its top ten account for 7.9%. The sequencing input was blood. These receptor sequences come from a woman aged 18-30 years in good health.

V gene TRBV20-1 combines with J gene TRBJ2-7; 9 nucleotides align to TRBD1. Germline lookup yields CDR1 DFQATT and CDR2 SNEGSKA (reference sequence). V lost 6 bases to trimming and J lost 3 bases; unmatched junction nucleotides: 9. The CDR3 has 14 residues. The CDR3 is CSAPGTGPYYEQYF. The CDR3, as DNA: TGCAGTGCGCCCGGGACAGGGCCTTACTACGAGCAGTACTTC.

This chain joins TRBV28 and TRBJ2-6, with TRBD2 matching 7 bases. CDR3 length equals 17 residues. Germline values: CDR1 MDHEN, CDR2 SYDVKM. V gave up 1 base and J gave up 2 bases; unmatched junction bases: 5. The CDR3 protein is CASSLSVSGAGANVLTF. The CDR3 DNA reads TGTGCCAGCAGTTTATCAGTGAGCGGGGCTGGGGCCAACGTCCTGACTTTC. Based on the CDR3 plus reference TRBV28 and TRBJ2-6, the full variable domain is DVKVTQSSRYLVKRTGEKVFLECVQDMDHENMFWYRQDPGLGLRLIYFSYDVKMKEKGDIPEGYSVSREKKERFSLILESASTNQTSMYLCASSLSVSGAGANVLTFGAGSRLTVL.

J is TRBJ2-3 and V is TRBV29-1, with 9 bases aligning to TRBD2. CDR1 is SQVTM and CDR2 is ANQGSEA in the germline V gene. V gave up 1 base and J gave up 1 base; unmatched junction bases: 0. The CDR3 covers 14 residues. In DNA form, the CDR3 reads TGCAGCGTTGAAGGACTAGCGGGCACAGATACGCAGTATTTT. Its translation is CSVEGLAGTDTQYF.

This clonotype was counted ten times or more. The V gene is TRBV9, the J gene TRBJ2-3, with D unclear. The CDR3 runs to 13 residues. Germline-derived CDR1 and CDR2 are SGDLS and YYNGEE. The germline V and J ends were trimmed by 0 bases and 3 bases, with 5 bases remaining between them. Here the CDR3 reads CASSVALTDTQYF. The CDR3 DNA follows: TGTGCCAGCAGCGTAGCGCTGACAGATACGCAGTATTTT.

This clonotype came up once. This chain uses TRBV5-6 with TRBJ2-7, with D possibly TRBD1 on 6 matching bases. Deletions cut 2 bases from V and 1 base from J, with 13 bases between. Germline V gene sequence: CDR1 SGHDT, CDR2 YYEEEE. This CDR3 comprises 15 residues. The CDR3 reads CASSFNPQGSYEQYF. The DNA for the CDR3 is TGTGCCAGCAGCTTTAATCCCCAGGGGTCCTACGAGCAGTACTTC.

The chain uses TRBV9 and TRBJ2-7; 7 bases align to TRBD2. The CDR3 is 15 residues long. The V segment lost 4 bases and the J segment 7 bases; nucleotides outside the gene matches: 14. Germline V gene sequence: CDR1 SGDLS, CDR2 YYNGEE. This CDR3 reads CASSPSGWNANEQYF. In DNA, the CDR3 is TGTGCCAGCAGCCCTAGCGGATGGAATGCCAATGAGCAGTACTTC.

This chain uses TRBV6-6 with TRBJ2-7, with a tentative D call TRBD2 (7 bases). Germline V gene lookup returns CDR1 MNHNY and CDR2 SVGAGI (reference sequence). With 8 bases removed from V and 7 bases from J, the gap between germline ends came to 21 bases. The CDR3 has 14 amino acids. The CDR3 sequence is CASVNLGGDNEQYF. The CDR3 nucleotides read TGTGCCAGCGTAAACCTAGGGGGGGACAATGAGCAGTACTTC.

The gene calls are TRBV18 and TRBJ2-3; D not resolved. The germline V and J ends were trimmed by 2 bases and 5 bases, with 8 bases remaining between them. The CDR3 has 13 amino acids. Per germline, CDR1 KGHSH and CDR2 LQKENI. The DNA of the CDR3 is TGTGCCAGCTCACCATTCAAAAGAGATACGCAGTATTTT. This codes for CASSPFKRDTQYF.

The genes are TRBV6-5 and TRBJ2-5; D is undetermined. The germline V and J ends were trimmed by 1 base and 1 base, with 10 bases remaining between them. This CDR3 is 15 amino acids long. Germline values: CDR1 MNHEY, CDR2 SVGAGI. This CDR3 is CASSYFGRLQETQYF. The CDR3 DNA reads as TGTGCCAGCAGTTACTTCGGACGGCTCCAAGAGACCCAGTACTTC.

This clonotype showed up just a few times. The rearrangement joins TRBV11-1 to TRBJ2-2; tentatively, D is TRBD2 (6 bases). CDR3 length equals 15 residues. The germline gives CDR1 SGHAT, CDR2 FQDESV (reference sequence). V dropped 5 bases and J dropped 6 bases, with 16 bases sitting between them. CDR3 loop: CASSQDYSNAGELFF. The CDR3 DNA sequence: TGTGCCAGCAGCCAGGACTACAGTAACGCCGGGGAGCTGTTTTTT.

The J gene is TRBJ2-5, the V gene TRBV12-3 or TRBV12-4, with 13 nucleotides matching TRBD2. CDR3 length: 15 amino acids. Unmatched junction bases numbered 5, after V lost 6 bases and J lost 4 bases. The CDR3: CASRVTSGGGETQYF. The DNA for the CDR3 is TGTGCCAGCAGGGTAACTAGCGGGGGGGGAGAGACCCAGTACTTC.

CDR3 in DNA: TGTGCCAGCAGCGGGACAGCGAAAGAGACCCAGTACTTC. This translates into CASSGTAKETQYF. The chain carries TRBV9 and TRBJ2-5; perhaps TRBD1 as D (6 bases). Trimming stripped 3 bases from V and 3 bases from J, with 9 bases between. Germline V gives CDR1 SGDLS, CDR2 YYNGEE. CDR3 length equals 13 residues.

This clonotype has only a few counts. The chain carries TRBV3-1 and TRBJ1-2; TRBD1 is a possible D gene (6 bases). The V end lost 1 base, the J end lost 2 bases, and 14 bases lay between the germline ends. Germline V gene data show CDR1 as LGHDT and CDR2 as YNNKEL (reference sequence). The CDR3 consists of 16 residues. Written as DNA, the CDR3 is TGTGCCAGCAGCCAAGGGGGGGCAGGGTCAAACTATGGCTACACCTTC. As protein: CASSQGGAGSNYGYTF.

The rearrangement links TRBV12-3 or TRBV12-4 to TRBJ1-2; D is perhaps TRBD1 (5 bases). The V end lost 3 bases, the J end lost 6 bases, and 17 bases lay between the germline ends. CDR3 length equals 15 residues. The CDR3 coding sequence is TGTGCCAGCAGTTTGTGGGGGGTCGGTACGAATGGCTACACCTTC. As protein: CASSLWGVGTNGYTF.

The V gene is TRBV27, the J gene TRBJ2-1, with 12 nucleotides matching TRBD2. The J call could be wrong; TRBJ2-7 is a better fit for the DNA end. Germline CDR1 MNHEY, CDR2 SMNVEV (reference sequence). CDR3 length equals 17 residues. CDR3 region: CASSLRLAGASYNEQYF. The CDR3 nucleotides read TGTGCCAGCAGTTTACGACTAGCGGGGGCCTCCTACAATGAGCAGTACTTC.

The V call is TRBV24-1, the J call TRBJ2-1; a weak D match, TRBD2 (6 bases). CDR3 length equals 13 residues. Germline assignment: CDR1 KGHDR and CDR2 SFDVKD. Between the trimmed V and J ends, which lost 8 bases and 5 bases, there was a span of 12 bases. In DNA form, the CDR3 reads TGTGCCACCACAGGGACTCTAGACAATGAGCAGTTCTTC. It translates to CATTGTLDNEQFF.

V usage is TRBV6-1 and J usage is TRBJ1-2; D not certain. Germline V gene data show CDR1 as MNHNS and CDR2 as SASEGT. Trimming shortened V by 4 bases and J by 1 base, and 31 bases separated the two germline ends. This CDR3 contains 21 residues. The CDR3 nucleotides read TGTGCCAGCAGTGCCTCCATCCTGACCGGAATTTTTGAACCCCATAACTATGGCTACACCTTC. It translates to CASSASILTGIFEPHNYGYTF.

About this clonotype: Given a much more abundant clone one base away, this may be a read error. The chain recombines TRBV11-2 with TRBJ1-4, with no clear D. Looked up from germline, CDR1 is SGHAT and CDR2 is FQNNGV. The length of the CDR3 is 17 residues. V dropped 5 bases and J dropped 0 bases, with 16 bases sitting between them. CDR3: CASSLPRTVATNEKLFF. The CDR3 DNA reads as TGTGCCAGCAGCCTACCTAGGACGGTTGCAACTAATGAAAAACTGTTTTTT.

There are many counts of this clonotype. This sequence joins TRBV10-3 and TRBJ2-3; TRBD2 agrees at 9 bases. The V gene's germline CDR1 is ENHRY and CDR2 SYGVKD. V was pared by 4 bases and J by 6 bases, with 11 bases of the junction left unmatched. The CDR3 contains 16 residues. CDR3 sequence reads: CAISALTSGSLDTQYF. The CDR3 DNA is TGTGCCATCAGTGCCCTAACTAGCGGGTCTCTGGATACGCAGTATTTT.

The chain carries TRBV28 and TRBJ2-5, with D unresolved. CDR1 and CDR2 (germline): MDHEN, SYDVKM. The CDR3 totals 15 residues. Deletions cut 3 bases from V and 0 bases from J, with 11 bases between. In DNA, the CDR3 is TGTGCCAGCAGTTTCGGTGACAAGTACCAAGAGACCCAGTACTTC. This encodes CASSFGDKYQETQYF. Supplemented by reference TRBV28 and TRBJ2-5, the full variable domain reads DVKVTQSSRYLVKRTGEKVFLECVQDMDHENMFWYRQDPGLGLRLIYFSYDVKMKEKGDIPEGYSVSREKKERFSLILESASTNQTSMYLCASSFGDKYQETQYFGPGTRLLVL.